This entry lists 8 T cell receptor beta chains sequenced from one sample in a study of spatial heterogeneity in lung cancer. Time point specified: sample taken at primary tumor resection. No cell sorting; template was whole RNA from tumor, lung tissue or PBMC. Using its own MiXCR run on the 5' RACE reads, TCRdb lists one record per CDR3 protein. This repertoire shows over 75,000 distinct CDR3 sequences, about 20% found once; its top ten account for 6.2%. The sequencing here drew on PBMCs, taken at surgery. The receptors come from a male donor with early-stage non-small cell lung cancer.

This clonotype was counted at least ten times. V is TRBV27 and J is TRBJ2-7; D is unclear. The CDR3 is 15 residues long. V was clipped by 2 bases and J by 3 bases, with 14 bases between them. The germline V gene encodes CDR1 MNHEY and CDR2 SMNVEV (reference sequence). The DNA of the CDR3 is TGTGCCAGCAGTTTACGTGGCATAGCAATCTACGAGCAGTACTTC. Translation gives CASSLRGIAIYEQYF.

The chain carries TRBV12-3 or TRBV12-4 and TRBJ2-3; 7 bases are a match to TRBD1. The CDR3 loop spans 17 amino acids. V lost 4 bases and J lost 1; bases outside the gene matches: 11. This CDR3 reads CASSYQINRGGTDTQYF. The DNA for the CDR3 is TGTGCCAGCAGTTATCAGATTAACAGGGGTGGCACAGATACGCAGTATTTT.

CDR3 sequence (DNA): TGCGCCAGCGGACCAACTGGCTCTGGGGCCAACGTCCTGACTTTC. Protein product: CASGPTGSGANVLTF. V is TRBV5-1 and J is TRBJ2-6, with no clear D. The V gene lost 7 bases and the J gene lost 0 bases, with 11 bases spanning the gap. The germline gives CDR1 SGHRS, CDR2 YFSETQ. The CDR3 is 15 residues long.

The sample holds a few counts of this clonotype. The J gene is TRBJ2-4, the V gene TRBV3-1; D is unclear. The CDR3 has 15 residues. The germline V gene encodes CDR1 LGHDT and CDR2 YNNKEL (reference sequence). Trimming shortened V by 3 bases and J by 8 bases, and 17 bases separated the two germline ends. The CDR3 DNA is TGTGCCAGCAGCCATGGAGTCTACCCTGGAGACATTCAGTACTTC. Its protein is CASSHGVYPGDIQYF.

The CDR3 loop is CASRNAGTGASYEQYF. CDR3 bases: TGTGCCAGTAGGAACGCCGGGACAGGTGCCTCCTACGAGCAGTACTTC. The chain joins TRBV19 to TRBJ2-7; 8 bases fit TRBD1. The ends lost 6 bases at V and 0 bases at J; junction bases unmatched: 10. CDR1 LNHDA and CDR2 SQIVND come from the germline V gene (reference sequence). The CDR3 is 16 amino acids.

This clonotype was detected a few times. V and J are TRBV20-1 and TRBJ2-3; 14 bases are a match to TRBD2. Germline V gives CDR1 DFQATT, CDR2 SNEGSKA (reference sequence). CDR3 size: 15 residues. J was trimmed by 7 bases and V by 7 bases; bases with no gene match: 10. The CDR3: CSGALGLAGGNTQYF. CDR3 coding DNA: TGCAGTGGAGCCCTCGGACTAGCGGGAGGAAATACGCAGTATTTT.

This clonotype has a handful of counts. The chain combines TRBV20-1 with TRBJ1-2; TRBD1 is a possible D gene (5 bases). CDR1 is DFQATT and CDR2 is SNEGSKA in the germline V gene (reference sequence). The V and J ends lost 5 bases and 3 bases respectively, with 19 bases between them. The CDR3 contains 15 residues. The chain's CDR3 is CSAPPGGSSDYGYTF. As DNA, the CDR3 is TGCAGTGCTCCGCCTGGGGGATCCTCCGACTATGGCTACACCTTC.

This clonotype appeared a few times. V gene TRBV5-6 combines with J gene TRBJ2-3; D may be TRBD2 (7 bases). The germline gives CDR1 SGHDT, CDR2 YYEEEE. The CDR3 has 15 amino acids. With 4 bases removed from V and 4 bases from J, the gap between germline ends came to 16 bases. Here the CDR3 reads CASSLMGAGADTQYF. CDR3 in DNA: TGTGCCAGCAGCCTCATGGGGGCGGGAGCAGATACGCAGTATTTT.